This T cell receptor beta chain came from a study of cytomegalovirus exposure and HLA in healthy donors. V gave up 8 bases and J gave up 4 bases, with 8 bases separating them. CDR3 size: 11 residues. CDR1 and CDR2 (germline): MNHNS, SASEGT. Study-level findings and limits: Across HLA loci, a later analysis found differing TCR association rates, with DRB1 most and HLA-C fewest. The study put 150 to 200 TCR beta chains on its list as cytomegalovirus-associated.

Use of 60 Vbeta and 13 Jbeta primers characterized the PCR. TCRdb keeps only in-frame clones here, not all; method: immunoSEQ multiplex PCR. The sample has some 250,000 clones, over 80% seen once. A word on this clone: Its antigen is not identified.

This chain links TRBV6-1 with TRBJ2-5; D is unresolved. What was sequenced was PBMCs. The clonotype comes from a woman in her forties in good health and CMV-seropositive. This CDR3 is CASASRETQYF. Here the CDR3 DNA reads TGTGCCAGCGCTTCGAGAGAGACCCAGTACTTC.